Below, 25 T cell receptor beta chains from the same sample are listed, as sequenced in a study of T cell repertoires in cytomegalovirus infection. TCRdb itself ran the reads through MiXCR, one entry per CDR3 protein. The data show roughly 100,000 distinct CDR3 sequences, 16% seen once. Sequences were obtained from PBMCs. All receptors derive from a human donor in good health (CMV status not recorded). Some clones in this sample may be carry-over from other donors' samples.

This clonotype has just a few counts. The J gene is TRBJ2-6, the V gene TRBV7-9; D is unclear. Germline lookup yields CDR1 SEHNR and CDR2 FQNEAQ (reference sequence). Trimming cost V 6 bases and J 1 base, with 16 bases left between them. This CDR3 has 17 residues. CDR3 sequence (DNA): TGTGCCAGCAGTTCAACCAAGACCTCTTCTGGGGCCAACGTCCTGACTTTC. Protein product: CASSSTKTSSGANVLTF. Combining the CDR3 with reference TRBV7-9 and TRBJ2-6 gives the whole variable domain DTGVSQNPRHKITKRGQNVTFRCDPISEHNRLYWYRQTLGQGPEFLTYFQNEAQLEKSRLLSDRFSAERPKGSFSTLEIQRTEQGDSAMYLCASSSTKTSSGANVLTFGAGSRLTVL.

Ten or more counts support this clonotype. J is TRBJ1-5 and V is TRBV6-5; 9 bases map to TRBD1. After removal of 2 bases from V and 6 bases from J, the junction contained 5 bases not matched to a gene. This CDR3 comprises 15 residues. From germline, CDR1 is MNHEY and CDR2 SVGAGI. The CDR3 nucleotides are TGTGCCAGCAGTTACCGGACAGGGGCAGGTCAGCCCCAGCATTTT. It translates to CASSYRTGAGQPQHF.

As concerns this clonotype: A much larger clone lies one base from this, so it may be a read error. This chain joins TRBV7-2 and TRBJ2-7; 9 nucleotides match TRBD1. This CDR3 has 15 residues. Germline values: CDR1 SGHTA, CDR2 FQGNSA. Germline trimming cut 5 bases from V and 5 bases from J; bases unmatched to any gene: 10. CDR3 residues: CASSPGRTGVDEQYF. CDR3 DNA sequence: TGTGCCAGCAGCCCAGGGAGGACAGGGGTCGACGAGCAGTACTTC.

The table lists this clonotype with many counts. The chain carries TRBV6-6 and TRBJ2-7; tentatively, D is TRBD1 (5 bases). There are 17 residues in the CDR3. Germline CDR1 MNHNY, CDR2 SVGAGI (reference sequence). With 0 bases removed from V and 5 bases from J, the gap between germline ends came to 20 bases. CDR3 coding DNA: TGTGCCAGCAGTTACTCGGCTTTTCAAGCAGGGAACAACGAGCAGTACTTC. Translated, it gives CASSYSAFQAGNNEQYF.

J is TRBJ1-6 and V is TRBV7-9; D gene uncertain. Trimming took 1 base from V and 7 from J, leaving 5 bases between them. CDR3 length: 13 amino acids. CDR1 SEHNR and CDR2 FQNEAQ come from the germline V gene (reference sequence). The CDR3 DNA reads TGTGCCAGCAGCTTAGTAGCAAATTCACCCCTCCACTTT. Protein sequence: CASSLVANSPLHF. The full variable domain, in which reference TRBV7-9 and TRBJ1-6 provide the parts outside the CDR3, is DTGVSQNPRHKITKRGQNVTFRCDPISEHNRLYWYRQTLGQGPEFLTYFQNEAQLEKSRLLSDRFSAERPKGSFSTLEIQRTEQGDSAMYLCASSLVANSPLHFGNGTRLTVT.

This clonotype was picked up a small number of times. V gene TRBV6-6 combines with J gene TRBJ2-5; D may match TRBD1 or TRBD2 (5 bases each). The ends were cut back, 8 bases at V and 5 bases at J, with 6 bases in the middle. The CDR3 is made up of 10 amino acids. CDR1 and CDR2 (germline): MNHNY, SVGAGI (reference sequence). CDR3 in DNA: TGTGCCAGCGGGGGTGAGACCCAGTACTTC. Amino acids: CASGGETQYF.

Many counts were recorded for this clonotype. The V call is TRBV7-3, the J call TRBJ2-3, with 9 bases lining up with TRBD2. The CDR3 spans 15 residues. The V and J ends lost 6 bases and 2 bases, in that order; junction bases with no gene match: 6. Germline V gene data show CDR1 as SGHTA and CDR2 as FQGTGA. The CDR3 sequence is CASRASGADTDTQYF. CDR3 nucleotide sequence: TGTGCCAGCAGGGCTAGCGGGGCAGACACAGATACGCAGTATTTT.

At least ten counts were recorded for this clonotype. The chain uses TRBV20-1 and TRBJ2-3; no firm D call. Germline V lookup: CDR1 DFQATT, CDR2 SNEGSKA (reference sequence). V was pared by 2 bases and J by 3 bases, with 15 bases between. This CDR3 contains 15 residues. In nucleotides, the CDR3 is TGCAGTGCTAGACCCTTTCGCGAGAGGACAGATACGCAGTATTTT. It translates to CSARPFRERTDTQYF.

The rearrangement uses TRBV29-1 and TRBJ1-4, with 8 bases aligning to TRBD1. The J segment lost 4 bases and the V segment lost 4 bases, leaving 5 bases of the junction unmatched. The CDR3 runs to 14 residues. CDR1 SQVTM and CDR2 ANQGSEA come from the germline V gene. The CDR3 DNA sequence: TGCAGCGTTGGCACAGGGGGTAATAATGAAAAACTGTTTTTT. Amino acid sequence: CSVGTGGNNEKLFF.

This clonotype was seen many times. The V gene is TRBV7-2, the J gene TRBJ1-4; tentative D call: TRBD1 (5 bases). CDR1 and CDR2 (germline): SGHTA, FQGNSA. This CDR3 is 13 amino acids long. V lost 4 bases and J 3 bases, leaving 6 bases between the germline ends. CDR3 in amino acids: CASSSGPNEKLFF. The CDR3 DNA follows: TGTGCCAGCAGCTCGGGGCCTAATGAAAAACTGTTTTTT.

V is TRBV2 and J is TRBJ2-7, with D unresolved. The ends were cut back, 7 bases at V and 0 bases at J, with 10 bases in the middle. This CDR3 spans 13 amino acids. Germline-derived CDR1 and CDR2 are SNHLY and FYNNEI. DNA of the CDR3: TGTGCCAGCATGGAACAGTCCTCCTACGAGCAGTACTTC. As protein: CASMEQSSYEQYF.

This clonotype was recorded a few times. This CDR3 is CASSLGFGTDTQYF. The CDR3 region has the DNA TGTGCCAGCAGCTTAGGATTTGGCACAGATACGCAGTATTTT. J is TRBJ2-3 and V is TRBV7-2; D uncertain. V gave up 1 base and J gave up 1 base, with 6 bases separating them. The germline V gene encodes CDR1 SGHTA and CDR2 FQGNSA. This CDR3 is 14 amino acids long.

The gene calls are TRBV2 and TRBJ1-1, with 7 bases that match TRBD1. Germline V gene data show CDR1 as SNHLY and CDR2 as FYNNEI. This CDR3 has 16 residues. The V segment lost 5 bases and the J segment 6 bases; nucleotides outside the gene matches: 15. CDR3 bases: TGTGCCAGCAGTCTCCGGGACAGTTACTTGAGCGCTGAAGCTTTCTTT. Residues: CASSLRDSYLSAEAFF. The entire variable domain, with the rest obtained from reference TRBV2 and TRBJ1-1, is as follows: EPEVTQTPSHQVTQMGQEVILRCVPISNHLYFYWYRQILGQKVEFLVSFYNNEISEKSEIFDDQFSVERPDGSNFTLKIRSTKLEDSAMYFCASSLRDSYLSAEAFFGQGTRLTVV.

Regarding this clonotype: An end of the junction differs from the germline gene, which may be a read error. V is TRBV11-1 and J is TRBJ1-1; no clear D gene. Per germline, CDR1 SGHAT and CDR2 FQDESV (reference sequence). This CDR3 comprises 15 residues. The CDR3 spells CASSLSRPMNTDAFF. The CDR3 coding sequence is TGTGCCAGCAGCTTAAGCAGACCCATGAACACTGATGCTTTCTTT.

In this sample, this clonotype turned up many times. The V call is TRBV7-9, the J call TRBJ1-2; tentatively, D is TRBD1 (5 bases). The CDR3 is 13 residues long. The germline V and J ends were trimmed by 5 bases and 10 bases, with 17 bases remaining between them. From germline, CDR1 is SEHNR and CDR2 FQNEAQ (reference sequence). The CDR3 protein is CASSRAEQAFYTF. In DNA, the CDR3 is TGTGCCAGCAGCCGAGCCGAACAGGCCTTCTACACCTTC.

This clonotype was found many times. The chain has TRBV6-2 or TRBV6-3 and TRBJ1-1; maybe TRBD1 (6 bases). Trimming cost V 7 bases and J 0 bases, with 30 bases left between them. Looked up from germline, CDR1 is MNHEY and CDR2 is SVGEGT. This CDR3 region has 20 residues. The CDR3 coding sequence is TGTGCCAGCATCCTCCTCAAACCCACGACAGGCAAAAGGTTGAACACTGAAGCTTTCTTT. Its protein product is CASILLKPTTGKRLNTEAFF.

This chain uses TRBV4-1 with TRBJ1-4, with 9 bases lining up with TRBD1. This CDR3 is built from 16 residues. Per the germline V gene, CDR1 is MGHRA and CDR2 is YSYEKL. V shed 4 bases, J shed 5 bases, and the junction held 8 bases outside the gene matches. The CDR3 DNA follows: TGCGCCAGCAGCCCCGCGGACGGACAGGGGAATGAAAAACTGTTTTTT. This sequence encodes CASSPADGQGNEKLFF.

The CDR3 sequence: CASSLRGKDYNSPLHF. Here the CDR3 DNA reads TGTGCCAGCAGCTTAAGGGGGAAGGACTATAATTCACCCCTCCACTTT. The J gene is TRBJ1-6, the V gene TRBV7-8, with D perhaps TRBD1 (6 bases). The CDR3 extends over 16 amino acids. V lost 2 bases and J 3 bases, leaving 11 bases between the germline ends. Germline V lookup: CDR1 SGHVS, CDR2 FQNEAQ. Complete variable domain (other parts from reference TRBV7-8 and TRBJ1-6): GAGVSQSPRYKVAKRGQDVALRCDPISGHVSLFWYQQALGQGPEFLTYFQNEAQLDKSGLPSDRFFAERPEGSVSTLKIQRTQQEDSAVYLCASSLRGKDYNSPLHFGNGTRLTVT.

Concerning this clonotype: This sequence may be a read error, since a much larger clone differs from it by one base. CDR3 sequence (DNA): TGTGCCAGGAGCCAAGAGTCCGGATTGAACACTGAAGCTTTCTTT. Its protein product is CARSQESGLNTEAFF. The chain links TRBV4-2 to TRBJ1-1; no definite D call. Germline V CDR1 and CDR2: LGHNA, YNFKEQ. The CDR3 runs to 15 residues.

This chain uses TRBV27 with TRBJ1-1; D remains ambiguous. The V and J ends lost 3 bases and 0 bases respectively, with 11 bases between them. This CDR3 has 15 amino acids. The germline V gene has CDR1 MNHEY and CDR2 SMNVEV (reference sequence). This CDR3 is CASSFLLTMNTEAFF. CDR3 nucleotide sequence: TGTGCCAGCAGTTTCCTCCTGACCATGAACACTGAAGCTTTCTTT.

This clonotype occurred many times. V gene TRBV7-6 combines with J gene TRBJ2-1; either TRBD1 or TRBD2 may fit D (6 bases each). CDR1 and CDR2 (germline): SGHVS, FNYEAQ. V was clipped by 1 base and J by 1 base, with 11 bases between them. This CDR3 region has 16 residues. The CDR3 here is CASSLGGALSYNEQFF. DNA for the CDR3: TGTGCCAGCAGCTTAGGGGGGGCACTATCCTACAATGAGCAGTTCTTC.

This chain uses TRBV20-1 with TRBJ2-7, with 7 positions matching TRBD2. Per the germline V gene, CDR1 is DFQATT and CDR2 is SNEGSKA (reference sequence). V trimming: 5 bases; J trimming: 2 bases; junction bases outside the gene matches: 6. This CDR3 has 13 residues. CDR3 protein: CSAPGRGTYEQYF. The CDR3 region has the DNA TGCAGTGCTCCAGGGCGGGGGACCTACGAGCAGTACTTC.

This clonotype was counted at least ten times. The chain combines TRBV7-2 with TRBJ2-6; 8 bases are a match to TRBD1. The CDR3 runs to 19 residues. Germline V CDR1 and CDR2: SGHTA, FQGNSA. The trim removed 1 base at V and 0 bases at J, leaving 8 bases unmatched. CDR3 amino acids: CASSLGGQGATSGANVLTF. In DNA, the CDR3 is TGTGCCAGCAGCTTAGGAGGGCAGGGGGCGACCTCTGGGGCCAACGTCCTGACTTTC.

This clonotype was recorded only once. This may be a read error, as it is one base from a much larger clone. The chain uses TRBV5-4 and TRBJ1-1, with 9 bases aligning to TRBD1. Trimming took 1 base from V and 7 from J; bases not matched to a gene: 11. There are 16 residues in the CDR3. From germline, CDR1 is SGHNT and CDR2 YYREEE (reference sequence). CDR3 loop: CASSLNRGQGRNEAFF. The CDR3 DNA is TGTGCCAGCAGCTTGAATCGCGGACAGGGGCGGAATGAAGCTTTCTTT. The variable domain in full, completed from reference TRBV5-4 and TRBJ1-1, reads ETGVTQSPTHLIKTRGQQVTLRCSSQSGHNTVSWYQQALGQGPQFIFQYYREEENGRGNFPPRFSGLQFPNYSSELNVNALELDDSALYLCASSLNRGQGRNEAFFGQGTRLTVV.

This clonotype has at least ten counts. The rearrangement joins TRBV7-2 to TRBJ2-1; 7 nucleotides agree with TRBD1. J gave up 6 bases and V 3 bases, and 11 bases lay outside the gene matches. The CDR3 spans 16 residues. CDR1 is SGHTA, CDR2 FQGNSA, per germline. CDR3 in amino acids: CASSFDRDRWANEQFF. The CDR3 region has the DNA TGTGCCAGCAGCTTTGACAGGGACCGTTGGGCCAATGAGCAGTTCTTC.